The present TCR beta chain was sequenced within a study of blood T cell repertoires in COVID-19. The table came from immunoSEQ multiplex PCR; TCRdb's copy has only in-frame clones and leaves some out. The table records about 240,000 clones, approximately 80% of them present only once. Germline V gene sequence: CDR1 LGHNA, CDR2 YSLEER. V dropped 1 base and J dropped 1; count of bases not matched to a gene: 3. The CDR3 loop spans 15 amino acids. In this sample, this clone turned up a few times. This sequence joins TRBV4-3 and TRBJ1-1; TRBD1 matches 7 bases. Sequencing was done on a sample of peripheral blood. This receptor was obtained from a woman aged 18-29 years with acute or convalescent COVID-19. CDR3 sequence (DNA): TGCGCCAGCAGCCAAGTATACAGGGGGAACACTGAAGCTTTCTTT. This gives the protein CASSQVYRGNTEAFF.